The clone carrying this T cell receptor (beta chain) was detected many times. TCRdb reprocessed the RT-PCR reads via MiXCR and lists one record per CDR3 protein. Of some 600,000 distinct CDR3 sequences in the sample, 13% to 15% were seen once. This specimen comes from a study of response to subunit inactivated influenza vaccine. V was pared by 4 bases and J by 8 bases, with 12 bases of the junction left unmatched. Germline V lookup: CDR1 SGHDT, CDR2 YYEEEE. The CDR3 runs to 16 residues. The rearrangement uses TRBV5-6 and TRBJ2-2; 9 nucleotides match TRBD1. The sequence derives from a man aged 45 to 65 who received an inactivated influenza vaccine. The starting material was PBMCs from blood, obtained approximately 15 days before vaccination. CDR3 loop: CASSGAQGALKGELFF. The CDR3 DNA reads TGTGCCAGCAGCGGAGCACAGGGGGCGCTCAAGGGGGAGCTGTTTTTT.